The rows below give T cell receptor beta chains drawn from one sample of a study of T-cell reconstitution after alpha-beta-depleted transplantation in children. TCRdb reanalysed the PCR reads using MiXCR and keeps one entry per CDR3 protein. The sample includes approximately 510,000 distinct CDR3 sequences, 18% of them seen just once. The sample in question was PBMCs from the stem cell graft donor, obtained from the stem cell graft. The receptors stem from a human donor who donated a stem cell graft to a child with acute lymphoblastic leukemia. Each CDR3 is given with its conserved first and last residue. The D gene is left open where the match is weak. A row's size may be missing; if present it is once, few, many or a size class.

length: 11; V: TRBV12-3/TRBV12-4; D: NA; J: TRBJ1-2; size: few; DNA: TGTGCCAGCAGTTTATACAGCACGTACACCTTC; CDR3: CASSLYSTYTF
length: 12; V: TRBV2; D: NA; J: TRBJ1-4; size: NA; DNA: TGTGCCAGCCTACATATCCGGGAAAAACTGTTTTTT; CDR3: CASLHIREKLFF
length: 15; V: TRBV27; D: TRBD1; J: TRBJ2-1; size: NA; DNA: TGTGCCAGCAGTCCATGGACAGGGGGTTACAATGAGCAGTTCTTC; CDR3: CASSPWTGGYNEQFF
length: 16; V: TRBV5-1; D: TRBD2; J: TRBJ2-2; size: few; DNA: TGCGCCAGCAGCTTCCCTAGCGGGAGAGGGACCGGGGAGCTGTTTTTT; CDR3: CASSFPSGRGTGELFF
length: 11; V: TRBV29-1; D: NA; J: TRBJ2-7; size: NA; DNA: TGCAGCGTTGCTAGAGACTACGAGCAGTACTTC; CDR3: CSVARDYEQYF
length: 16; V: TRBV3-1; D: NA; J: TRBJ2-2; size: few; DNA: TGTGCCAGCAGCCAAGTCGAGCTCGGAGGGGTGGGGGAGCTGTTTTTT; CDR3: CASSQVELGGVGELFF
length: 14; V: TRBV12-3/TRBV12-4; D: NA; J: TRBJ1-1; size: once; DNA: TGTGCCAGCAGTTTACAGGGAGGCGACACTGTAGCTTTCTTT; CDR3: CASSLQGGDTVAFF
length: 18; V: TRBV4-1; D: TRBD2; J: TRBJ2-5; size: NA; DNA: TGCGCCAGCAGCCCCGGGACTAGCGGGATTATCCTCCAAGAGACCCAGTACTTC; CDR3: CASSPGTSGIILQETQYF
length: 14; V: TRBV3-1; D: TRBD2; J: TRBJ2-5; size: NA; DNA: TGTGCCAGCAGCCAAGCTAGCGGGACGGAGACCCAGTACTTC; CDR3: CASSQASGTETQYF
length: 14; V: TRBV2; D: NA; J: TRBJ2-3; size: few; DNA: TGTGCCAGCATTGCGGACCTTCGCACAGATACGCAGTATTTT; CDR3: CASIADLRTDTQYF
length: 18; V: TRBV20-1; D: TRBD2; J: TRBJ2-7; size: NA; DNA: TGCAGTGCTAGACCGACGGGGACTAGCGGGAGGGGGGCTCGGGAGCAGTACTTC; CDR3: CSARPTGTSGRGAREQYF
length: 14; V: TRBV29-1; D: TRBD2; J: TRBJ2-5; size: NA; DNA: TGCAGCTTCGGACTAGCGGAGTACCAAGAGACCCAGTACTTC; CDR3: CSFGLAEYQETQYF
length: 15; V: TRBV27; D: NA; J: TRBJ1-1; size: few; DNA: TGTGCCAGCAGTGCCCGGGACGGCATGAACACTGAAGCTTTCTTT; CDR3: CASSARDGMNTEAFF
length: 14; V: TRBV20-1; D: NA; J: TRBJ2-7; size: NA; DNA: TGCAGTGCTAGCGATGGGAGGACCCCCTACGAGCAGTACTTC; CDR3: CSASDGRTPYEQYF
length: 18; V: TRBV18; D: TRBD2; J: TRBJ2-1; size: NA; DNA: TGTGCCAGCTCCCGAACTGGGACTAGCGGGAGAAAAGGCAATGAGCAGTTCTTC; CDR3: CASSRTGTSGRKGNEQFF
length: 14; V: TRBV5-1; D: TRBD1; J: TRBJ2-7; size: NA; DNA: TGCGCCAGCAGTCCCACAGGGGGCTGGTACGAGCAGTACTTC; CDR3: CASSPTGGWYEQYF
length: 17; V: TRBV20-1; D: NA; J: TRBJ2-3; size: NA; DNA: TGCAGTGCTAGACTAGCCCGGGGAGTAGCTAGCACAGATACGCAGTATTTT; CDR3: CSARLARGVASTDTQYF
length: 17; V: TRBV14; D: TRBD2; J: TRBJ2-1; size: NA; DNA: TGTGCCAGCAGCCAAGATCCCGGGCAGCGGGGGTACAATGAGCAGTTCTTC; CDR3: CASSQDPGQRGYNEQFF
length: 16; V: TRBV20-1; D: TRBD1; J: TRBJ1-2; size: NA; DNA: TGCAGTGCTAGATACTTAAGCCTGACAGGGGGCTATGGCTACACCTTC; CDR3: CSARYLSLTGGYGYTF
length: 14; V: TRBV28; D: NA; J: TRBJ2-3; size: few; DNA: TGTGCCATCCAGGGCCCTGGGGAAGGAGATACGCAGTATTTT; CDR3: CAIQGPGEGDTQYF
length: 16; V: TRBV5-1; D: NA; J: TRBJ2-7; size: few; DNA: TGCGCCAGCAGGCACCCCGAGGATGGGAGTTCCTACGAGCAGTACTTC; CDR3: CASRHPEDGSSYEQYF
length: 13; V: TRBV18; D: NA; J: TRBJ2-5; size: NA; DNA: TGTGCCAGCTCACCACCGACTGAAAAGACCCAGTACTTC; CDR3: CASSPPTEKTQYF
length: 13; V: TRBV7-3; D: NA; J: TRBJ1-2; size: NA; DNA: TGTGCCAGCAGTTTGGACGGACACCAAGGCTACACCTTC; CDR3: CASSLDGHQGYTF
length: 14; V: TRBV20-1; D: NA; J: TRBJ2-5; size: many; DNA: TGCAGTGCCGGTGCCGGGACTTTGCCTAGGACCCAGTACTTC; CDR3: CSAGAGTLPRTQYF
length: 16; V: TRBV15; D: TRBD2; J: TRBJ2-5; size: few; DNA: TGTGCCACCCTCGGGGGGTCTAGCGGGAGGATGGAGACCCAGTACTTC; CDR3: CATLGGSSGRMETQYF
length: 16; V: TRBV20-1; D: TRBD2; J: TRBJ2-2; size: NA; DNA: TGCAGTGTTTTGACTAGCGGGATTGTTAACACCGGGGAGCTGTTTTTT; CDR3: CSVLTSGIVNTGELFF
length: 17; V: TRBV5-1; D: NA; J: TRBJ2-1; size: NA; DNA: TGCGCCAGCAGCTTGGGTAAGATTAGCGGTTCCTACAATGAGCAGTTCTTC; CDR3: CASSLGKISGSYNEQFF